This is a list of T cell receptor beta chains from one sample in a study of blood T cell repertoires in COVID-19. TCRdb keeps only in-frame clones here, not all; method: immunoSEQ multiplex PCR. The data contain under 200,000 clones, 81% of them singletons. Material: PBMCs or T cells enriched from blood (not recorded which). The receptors originated from a woman in her forties with acute COVID-19. CDR3s include the opening cysteine and the closing phenylalanine or tryptophan. A D gene is named only where the DNA matches it firmly. Expanded clones are given a class, and other clones once, few, many or no size at all.

>once|.|TRBV5-1|TRBJ1-1
TGCGCCAGCAGACAGGGTTCGAACACTGAAGCTTTCTTT
CASRQGSNTEAFF
>.|.|TRBV2|TRBJ2-7
TGTGCCAGCAGTGAGATAGAAAACAGGGTATACGAGCAGTACTTC
CASSEIENRVYEQYF
>.|TRBD2|TRBV7-8|TRBJ2-7
TGTGCCAGCAGCTCCAGCGGGGCAGACTACGAGCAGTACTTC
CASSSSGADYEQYF
>.|TRBD2|TRBV5-1|TRBJ2-2
TGCGCCAGCAGCTTGGCCGGGGGCGGCGGGAGGAGCGACACCGGGGAGCTGTTTTTT
CASSLAGGGGRSDTGELFF
>few|TRBD1|TRBV4-1|TRBJ2-5
TGCGCCAGCAGCCAAGATGGCGTTCCAGGGGGAGAGACCCAGTACTTC
CASSQDGVPGGETQYF
>few|.|TRBV29-1|TRBJ1-2
TGCAGCGCTTGGCAGGTTAACTATGGCTACACCTTC
CSAWQVNYGYTF
>.|.|TRBV6-5|TRBJ2-3
TGTGCCAGCAGTTACGGTGGGGGCGCGGGCACAGATACGCAGTATTTT
CASSYGGGAGTDTQYF
>.|.|TRBV5-1|TRBJ1-2
TGCGCCAGCACCCCTTCAGGGGTCGGCTATGGCTACACCTTC
CASTPSGVGYGYTF
>.|TRBD2|TRBV5-1|TRBJ2-6
TGCGCCAGCAGCTTGTTAGCGGGAGTCTCCGGGGCCAACGTCCTGACTTTC
CASSLLAGVSGANVLTF
>.|TRBD2|TRBV4-2|TRBJ2-2
TGTGCCAGCAGCCAAGATCACTTGAGGCTAGCGGAGAGACCGAACACCGGGGAGCTGTTTTTT
CASSQDHLRLAERPNTGELFF
>few|.|TRBV29-1|TRBJ2-1
TGCAGCGCAAGACTAGACACTTACAATGAGCAGTTCTTC
CSARLDTYNEQFF
>.|.|TRBV5-6|TRBJ1-1
TGTGCCAGCAGATTAACAGGGCCGGGCACTGAAGCTTTCTTT
CASRLTGPGTEAFF
>.|.|TRBV7-9|TRBJ1-2
TGTGCCAGCAGCCCTAGTGGGGGCGGCGGCTACACCTTC
CASSPSGGGGYTF
>.|.|TRBV20-1|TRBJ1-2
TGCAGTGCTAGTGAAGGGGTGCGCTATGGCTACACCTTC
CSASEGVRYGYTF
>.|TRBD2|TRBV2|TRBJ2-5
TGTGCCAGCAGTACGGCGGTTAGGGAGGGATTGACCCAGTACTTC
CASSTAVREGLTQYF
>.|.|TRBV7-9|TRBJ1-1
TGTGCCAGCAGCTTAAATCCAGCGACTGAAGCTTTCTTT
CASSLNPATEAFF
>.|.|TRBV18|TRBJ2-5
TGTGCCAGCTCACCCGGGGACCAAGAGACCCAGTACTTC
CASSPGDQETQYF
>.|.|TRBV15|TRBJ2-3
TGTGCCACCAAGCATACTAGCACAGATACGCAGTATTTT
CATKHTSTDTQYF
>.|.|TRBV7-9|TRBJ1-1
TGTGCCAGCCTGCGGGAGAACACTGAAGCTTTCTTT
CASLRENTEAFF
>.|.|TRBV29-1|TRBJ1-1
TGCAGCGTTGAAAAGGAGTTGAACACTGAAGCTTTCTTT
CSVEKELNTEAFF
>.|TRBD2|TRBV7-9|TRBJ2-2
TGTGCCAGCACTGAGACTAGCCGGGCCGGGGAGCTGTTTTTT
CASTETSRAGELFF
>.|.|TRBV18|TRBJ1-2
TGTGCCAGCTCACCGTCATCTGGAGGGGCCCGGGGGGGCTACACCTTC
CASSPSSGGARGGYTF
>few|TRBD1|TRBV29-1|TRBJ1-1
TGCAGCGTTGGGGGTCGGGACAGTGAAGCTTTCTTT
CSVGGRDSEAFF
>.|TRBD1|TRBV7-2|TRBJ2-5
TGTGCCAGCAGCTTCGGAGAGGGGACAGGGTTCCGGGAGACCCAGTACTTC
CASSFGEGTGFRETQYF
>.|TRBD1|TRBV7-9|TRBJ1-4
TGTGCCAGCAGCTACATACAGGGGAAAAATGAAAAACTGTTTTTT
CASSYIQGKNEKLFF
>.|.|TRBV19|TRBJ2-2
TGTGCCAGCAGGGGTCCGGTGAACACCGGGGAGCTGTTTTTT
CASRGPVNTGELFF
>many|TRBD2|TRBV12-3/TRBV12-4|TRBJ2-3
TGTGCCAGCAGTACGGGGGGGGATACGCAGTATTTT
CASSTGGDTQYF
>.|TRBD2|TRBV5-8|TRBJ2-7
TGTGCCAGCAGCCCCGGGGGGACTGTATCCTACGAGCAGTACTTC
CASSPGGTVSYEQYF